The 32 T cell receptor beta chains below come from one sample, sequenced in a study of T cell clonality in common variable immunodeficiency. The repertoire was sequenced with immunoSEQ multiplex PCR; TCRdb's copy has only in-frame clones and lacks some. This repertoire holds about 39,000 clones, and none appear only once. Source material: peripheral blood mononuclear cells. The receptors derive from a person aged 18-70 years in good health.

This clone was recorded at least ten times. The read ends 3 residues shy of where the CDR3 ends; the end is completed using the germline J gene. This chain uses TRBV20-1 with TRBJ2-7, with 9 bases identical to TRBD1. Trimming at V came to 5 bases and at J to 0 bases, leaving 2 bases not matched to a gene. CDR1 is DFQATT and CDR2 is SNEGSKA in the germline V gene (reference sequence). The CDR3 runs 13 residues. The DNA read from the CDR3 is TGCAGTGCTGGGACAGGGAACTCCTACGAG. Translated: CSAGTGNSYE. The CDR3 in full is CSAGTGNSYEQYF.

This clone appeared many times. The read ends 3 residues before the CDR3 terminus; that terminus is restored from the germline J gene. The J gene is TRBJ1-2, the V gene TRBV7-9; possibly TRBD1 for D (5 bases). V was cut by 4 bases and J by 1 base, with 10 bases left in between. The CDR3 spans 14 residues. The germline V gene has CDR1 SEHNR and CDR2 FQNEAQ (reference sequence). The CDR3 region is CASSSDSDNYGYTF. CDR3 bases read: TGTGCCAGCAGCTCTGACAGCGATAACTATGGC.

As regards this clone: The CDR3 end is not reached by the read, which stops 3 residues before it; the germline J gene fills it in. The chain combines TRBV18 with TRBJ1-2; D ambiguous. The V gene's germline CDR1 is KGHSH and CDR2 LQKENI. The CDR3 spans 12 residues. The CDR3 sequence: CASSPEPGTYTF. Partial CDR3 DNA: TGTGCCAGCTCACCCGAGCCGGGTACC.

This clone has ten or more counts. Coverage ceases 3 residues before the CDR3 finishes, and the germline J gene fills in the end. J is TRBJ1-1 and V is TRBV5-1; tentatively, D is TRBD1 (5 bases). Germline CDR1 reads SGHRS; CDR2 reads YFSETQ. Trimming left V 3 bases short and J 1 base short, with 10 bases between. This CDR3 is 14 amino acids long. Partial CDR3 DNA: TGCGCCAGCAGCTCTGGCGGGGGGAACACTGAA. Protein: CASSSGGGNTE. The whole CDR3 protein reads CASSSGGGNTEAFF.

The sample holds many counts of this clone. The read ends 3 residues early relative to the CDR3; the germline J gene fills the gap. The J gene is TRBJ2-1, the V gene TRBV7-6; 10 bases are shared with TRBD2. The CDR3 extends over 17 amino acids. Trimming removed 5 bases from V and 2 bases from J; junction bases left unmatched: 9. Germline V CDR1 and CDR2: SGHVS, FNYEAQ. CDR3 bases read: TGTGCCAGCAGCCTTCTTTTAGCGGGAGGCCCCTACAATGAG. Translation: CASSLLLAGGPYNE. The full CDR3 protein reads CASSLLLAGGPYNEQFF. Full variable domain (remainder filled in from reference TRBV7-6 and TRBJ2-1): GAGVSQSPRYKVTKRGQDVALRCDPISGHVSLYWYRQALGQGPEFLTYFNYEAQQDKSGLPNDRFSAERPEGSISTLTIQRTEQRDSAMYRCASSLLLAGGPYNEQFFGPGTRLTVL.

The table lists this clone with many counts. With the read ending 3 residues before the CDR3 end, the germline J gene is used to fill in that end. V is TRBV30 and J is TRBJ2-2, with a tentative D call TRBD2 (6 bases). CDR1 GTSNPN and CDR2 SVGIG come from the germline V gene (reference sequence). Trimming shortened V by 1 base and J by 5 bases, and 11 bases separated the two germline ends. The CDR3 has 14 residues. The CDR3 here is CAWSGHAGTGELFF. The sequenced part of the CDR3 DNA is TGTGCCTGGAGTGGACATGCGGGGACCGGGGAG.

This clone was observed at least ten times. The observed sequence ends 3 residues before the CDR3 terminus, with the missing tail filled in from the germline J gene. The V and J genes are TRBV7-2 and TRBJ1-6; the D gene is possibly TRBD1 (6 bases). V lost 5 bases, J lost 5 bases, and 13 bases lay in between. This CDR3 has 15 amino acids. Germline values: CDR1 SGHTA, CDR2 FQGNSA. CDR3 DNA (partial): TGTGCCAGCAGCCCACAGGGATCCCATAATTCACCC. Its protein is CASSPQGSHNSP. The whole CDR3 protein reads CASSPQGSHNSPLHF.

This clone came up many times. Coverage ceases 3 residues before the CDR3 finishes, and the germline J gene fills in the end. The V and J genes are TRBV30 and TRBJ2-5, with D possibly matching TRBD2 (6 bases). Germline V lookup: CDR1 GTSNPN, CDR2 SVGIG (reference sequence). The CDR3 totals 15 residues. Trimming took off 0 bases at V and 5 bases at J, with 16 bases between the two ends. The sequenced CDR3 bases are TGTGCCTGGAGTGTAGGGAGAACTAGCCTCGAGACC. This sequence encodes CAWSVGRTSLET. In full, the CDR3 is CAWSVGRTSLETQYF.

This clone was observed a handful of times. The read terminates 3 residues before the CDR3 end, so the remaining end is supplied by the germline J gene. This sequence joins TRBV19 and TRBJ2-3; the match to TRBD2 covers 11 bases. Germline V gene data show CDR1 as LNHDA and CDR2 as SQIVND (reference sequence). There are 16 residues in the CDR3. The trim removed 3 bases at V and 2 bases at J, leaving 4 bases unmatched. The part of the CDR3 DNA that was read is TGTGCCAGTAGTATGACTAGCGGGATGCCCACAGATACG. Translated: CASSMTSGMPTDT. The complete CDR3 sequence is CASSMTSGMPTDTQYF. Full variable domain (outside the CDR3, taken from reference TRBV19 and TRBJ2-3): DGGITQSPKYLFRKEGQNVTLSCEQNLNHDAMYWYRQDPGQGLRLIYYSQIVNDFQKGDIAEGYSVSREKKESFPLTVTSAQKNPTAFYLCASSMTSGMPTDTQYFGPGTRLTVL.

The sample holds many counts of this clone. With the read ending 3 residues before the CDR3 end, the germline J gene is used to fill in that end. V and J are TRBV6-1 and TRBJ2-5; 9 nucleotides align to TRBD1. CDR1 and CDR2 (germline): MNHNS, SASEGT. V lost 3 bases, J lost 5 bases, and 4 bases stayed unmatched. CDR3 length: 14 amino acids. The covered CDR3 bases are TGTGCCAGCAGTGAGGGACAGGGCTGGGAGACC. Protein: CASSEGQGWET. The entire CDR3 reads CASSEGQGWETQYF.

This clone was observed at least ten times. The CDR3 goes on 3 residues after the read ends, and that part is filled in from the germline J gene. The chain joins TRBV9 to TRBJ1-1, with D tentatively TRBD1 (5 bases). Germline CDR1 is SGDLS and CDR2 is YYNGEE. The length of the CDR3 is 15 residues. Trimming left V 4 bases short and J 1 base short, with 14 bases between. CDR3 protein: CASSYLGVANTEAFF. The part of the CDR3 DNA that was read is TGTGCCAGCAGCTACCTAGGGGTAGCGAACACTGAA.

This clone was recorded many times. The missing CDR3 end, 3 residues past where the read stops, is filled in from the germline J gene. The J gene is TRBJ2-1, the V gene TRBV7-3, with D unclear. Germline V gene data show CDR1 as SGHTA and CDR2 as FQGTGA. CDR3 length equals 15 residues. V lost 3 bases and J lost 0, with 9 bases in between. The CDR3 loop reads CASSLNADSYNEQFF. The covered CDR3 bases are TGTGCCAGCAGCTTGAACGCGGACTCCTACAATGAG.

This clone has a count of ten or more. From the germline J gene comes the end of the CDR3, since the read stops 3 residues before it. The rearrangement links TRBV30 to TRBJ2-2; TRBD2 aligns across 8 bases. Germline-derived CDR1 and CDR2 are GTSNPN and SVGIG (reference sequence). The ends lost 5 bases at V and 4 bases at J; junction bases unmatched: 15. The CDR3 loop spans 17 amino acids. The CDR3 loop is CAWDLRYSREVTGELFF. CDR3 DNA (partial): TGTGCCTGGGACCTACGGTACTCGCGGGAGGTCACCGGGGAG.

This clone was counted at least ten times. The read terminates 3 residues ahead of where the CDR3 ends, so the germline J gene completes it. The V gene is TRBV7-2, the J gene TRBJ2-7; 10 nucleotides align to TRBD2. CDR1 is SGHTA and CDR2 is FQGNSA in the germline V gene. The CDR3 is made up of 15 amino acids. V shed 5 bases and J 4 bases; nucleotides not matched to a gene: 8. CDR3 region: CASSRTASGSYEQYF. CDR3 bases read: TGTGCCAGCAGCCGAACCGCTAGCGGGAGTTACGAG.

In its sample, this clone was seen many times. From the germline J gene comes the end of the CDR3, since the read stops 3 residues before it. This chain connects TRBV5-4 to TRBJ2-5; 10 bases align to TRBD2. Unmatched junction bases numbered 8, after V lost 7 bases and J lost 2 bases. Germline V gives CDR1 SGHNT, CDR2 YYREEE (reference sequence). The CDR3 has 15 residues. CDR3 DNA, as far as it was read: TGTGCCAGCCTCCCTAGCGGGAGTCCTCAAGAGACC. Amino acids: CASLPSGSPQET. The entire CDR3 protein is CASLPSGSPQETQYF.

Many counts were recorded for this clone. The CDR3 is cut off 3 residues early in the read; its end comes from the germline J gene. The chain joins TRBV7-9 to TRBJ1-4; D ambiguous. V was trimmed by 4 bases and J by 8 bases, leaving 17 bases between them. Per the germline V gene, CDR1 is SEHNR and CDR2 is FQNEAQ (reference sequence). The CDR3 is 15 amino acids. CDR3 sequence reads: CASSSSAETPEKLFF. CDR3 bases read: TGTGCCAGCAGCTCTTCGGCAGAGACTCCCGAAAAA.

This clone occurred many times. The read gets to within 3 residues of the CDR3 end, and the germline J gene fills in the rest. V usage is TRBV7-9 and J usage is TRBJ1-4; D may be TRBD1 (5 bases). The CDR3 consists of 14 residues. V was trimmed by 5 bases and J by 8 bases, leaving 15 bases between them. The germline gives CDR1 SEHNR, CDR2 FQNEAQ (reference sequence). The CDR3 spells CASSAQTVYEKLFF. The part of the CDR3 DNA that was read is TGTGCCAGCAGCGCCCAGACAGTGTACGAAAAA.

In this sample, this clone turned up a few times. From the germline J gene comes the end of the CDR3, since the read stops 3 residues before it. J is TRBJ1-5 and V is TRBV2; no definite D call. The V gene lost 10 bases and the J gene lost 7 bases, with 17 bases spanning the gap. Per germline, CDR1 SNHLY and CDR2 FYNNEI. The CDR3 covers 13 residues. Incomplete CDR3 DNA: TGTGCCACCCAAAGGGAGACGGGGCAGCCC. Protein: CATQRETGQP. The complete CDR3 protein is CATQRETGQPQHF.

This clone was picked up a small number of times. CDR3: CASSTGTIVADTQYF. CDR3 DNA, as far as it was read: TGCGCCAGCAGCACCGGGACTATAGTCGCAGATACG. The rearrangement uses TRBV5-1 and TRBJ2-3, with TRBD2 identical over 7 bases. The read comes to an end 3 residues before the CDR3 does, leaving the germline J gene to fill in the end. The CDR3 has 15 residues. The J segment lost 4 bases and the V segment lost 4 bases, leaving 9 bases of the junction unmatched. Germline values: CDR1 SGHRS, CDR2 YFSETQ.

Ten or more counts support this clone. Read sequence stops 3 residues before the CDR3 end, and the germline J gene provides the missing end. The J gene is TRBJ2-4, the V gene TRBV7-8, with 7 bases aligning to TRBD1. Germline assignment: CDR1 SGHVS and CDR2 FQNEAQ. CDR3 length: 15 amino acids. V dropped 4 bases and J dropped 0; count of bases not matched to a gene: 3. CDR3 DNA (partial): TGTGCCAGCAGCTCACAGGGGCTAGCCAAAAACATT. The encoded protein is CASSSQGLAKNI. The entire CDR3 protein reads CASSSQGLAKNIQYF.

This clone came up many times. The read halts 3 residues ahead of the CDR3 end, with the missing end drawn from the germline J gene. The genes are TRBV2 and TRBJ2-1; 16 nucleotides match TRBD2. Germline V CDR1 and CDR2: SNHLY, FYNNEI. Losses at the gene ends were 4 bases for V and 6 bases for J; bases not matched to a gene: 6. The CDR3 runs to 17 residues. The CDR3 sequence: CASSASGTSGRANEQFF. CDR3 DNA (partial): TGTGCCAGCAGTGCCTCCGGGACTAGCGGGAGGGCCAATGAG.

Regarding this clone: The read stops 3 residues short of the end of the CDR3; the missing end is completed from the germline J gene. V usage is TRBV5-1 and J usage is TRBJ2-3; D is possibly TRBD2 (6 bases). CDR1 is SGHRS and CDR2 is YFSETQ in the germline V gene. The length of the CDR3 is 15 residues. The chain's CDR3 is CASSLRLATEETQYF. Partial CDR3 DNA: TGCGCCAGCAGCTTGAGGCTAGCGACCGAAGAGACG.

With respect to this clone: The read comes to an end 3 residues before the CDR3 does, leaving the germline J gene to fill in the end. V gene TRBV19 combines with J gene TRBJ1-2, with D unresolved. The CDR3 runs 16 residues. The germline V gene encodes CDR1 LNHDA and CDR2 SQIVND (reference sequence). The part of the CDR3 DNA that was read is TGTGCCAGTGGAGGACTAGCGGGAGTTGTATACAATGAC. It encodes CASGGLAGVVYND. From start to end, the CDR3 is CASGGLAGVVYNDYTF.

This clone was observed at least ten times. The sequenced fragment ends 3 residues before the CDR3 boundary, so the rest is inferred from the germline J gene. The V call is TRBV19, the J call TRBJ2-3, with D possibly being TRBD2 (5 bases). The CDR3 has 13 residues. Trimming removed 6 bases at V and 7 bases at J, with 14 bases between. Germline CDR1 is LNHDA and CDR2 is SQIVND (reference sequence). The sequenced CDR3 bases are TGTGCCAGTAGCGGGGAGCTTCTGAATACG. As protein: CASSGELLNT. The complete CDR3 reads CASSGELLNTQYF.

This clone has a count of ten or more. Read sequence stops 3 residues before the CDR3 end, and the germline J gene provides the missing end. This rearrangement joins TRBV30 to TRBJ2-5; 8 bases map to TRBD2. Germline CDR1 and CDR2: GTSNPN and SVGIG (reference sequence). The CDR3 totals 13 residues. Unmatched junction bases numbered 5, after V lost 4 bases and J lost 4 bases. This CDR3 reads CAWNRGLVETQYF. CDR3 DNA, as far as it was read: TGTGCCTGGAACCGGGGACTAGTAGAGACC.

This clone has ten or more counts. The read stops 3 residues short of the end of the CDR3; the missing end is completed from the germline J gene. The rearrangement joins TRBV6-2 or TRBV6-3 to TRBJ2-3; 8 bases map to TRBD2. Germline V gives CDR1 MNHEY, CDR2 SVGEGT. This CDR3 is built from 13 residues. The CDR3: CASRNGLAYTQYF. The CDR3 bases that were read are TGTGCCAGCAGGAACGGACTAGCTTACACG.

A remark on this clone: With the read ending 3 residues before the CDR3 end, the germline J gene is used to fill in that end. The chain links TRBV10-2 to TRBJ2-1; maybe TRBD2 (5 bases). V lost 6 bases and J lost 7, with 7 bases in between. Germline V gene data show CDR1 as WSHSY and CDR2 as SAAADI. The CDR3 extends over 11 amino acids. The CDR3 sequence is CASSTRNEQFF. The part of the CDR3 DNA that was read is TGCGCCAGCAGCACTAGAAATGAG.

At least ten counts were recorded for this clone. The observed sequence ends 3 residues before the CDR3 terminus, with the missing tail filled in from the germline J gene. The chain carries TRBV19 and TRBJ1-5; 10 positions match TRBD1. V shed 2 bases, J shed 5 bases, and the junction held 6 bases outside the gene matches. Germline lookup yields CDR1 LNHDA and CDR2 SQIVND (reference sequence). This CDR3 contains 16 residues. The CDR3 loop is CASSISSTGGYQPQHF. Partial CDR3 DNA: TGTGCCAGTAGTATATCCTCGACAGGGGGCTATCAGCCC.

This clone was seen many times. The CDR3 is cut off 3 residues early in the read; its end comes from the germline J gene. The rearrangement joins TRBV20-1 to TRBJ1-5, with D unclear. The CDR3 is 12 residues long. Deletions cut 4 bases from V and 3 bases from J, with 7 bases between. Germline assignment: CDR1 DFQATT and CDR2 SNEGSKA (reference sequence). The sequenced part of the CDR3 DNA is TGCAGTGCTAACAGAGACAATCAGCCC. Translation gives CSANRDNQP. The entire CDR3 protein is CSANRDNQPQHF.

This clone has at least ten counts. A read error may produce the germline difference seen at one junction end. Sequencing ends 3 residues short of the CDR3 end; the germline J gene provides the rest. The gene calls are TRBV7-2 and TRBJ2-1; 14 nucleotides match TRBD2. The CDR3 has 15 residues. CDR1 SGHTA and CDR2 FQGNSA come from the germline V gene. The CDR3 reads CASGFRLAGGDEQFF. The sequenced part of the CDR3 DNA is TGTGCCAGCGGCTTCAGACTAGCGGGGGGGGATGAG.

This clone was detected many times. The read terminates 3 residues ahead of where the CDR3 ends, so the germline J gene completes it. The chain couples TRBV5-1 to TRBJ1-2; 12 bases map to TRBD1. The V and J ends lost 3 bases and 7 bases, in that order; junction bases with no gene match: 13. The CDR3 contains 17 residues. Germline V gene sequence: CDR1 SGHRS, CDR2 YFSETQ. CDR3 DNA (partial): TGCGCCAGCAGCTCAACCGGGACAGGGGGCTCACTTGCTGGC. Amino acid sequence: CASSSTGTGGSLAG. The complete CDR3 sequence is CASSSTGTGGSLAGYTF.

This clone was detected many times. The CDR3 end is not reached by the read, which stops 3 residues before it; the germline J gene fills it in. The chain recombines TRBV20-1 with TRBJ2-7, with a possible D match to TRBD1 (6 bases). The CDR3 contains 15 residues. In germline, CDR1 is DFQATT, CDR2 SNEGSKA (reference sequence). V shed 0 bases and J shed 2 bases, with 14 bases lying between them. CDR3 residues: CSARDIRTATYEQYF. The part of the CDR3 DNA that was read is TGCAGTGCTAGAGATATTCGGACAGCTACCTACGAG.